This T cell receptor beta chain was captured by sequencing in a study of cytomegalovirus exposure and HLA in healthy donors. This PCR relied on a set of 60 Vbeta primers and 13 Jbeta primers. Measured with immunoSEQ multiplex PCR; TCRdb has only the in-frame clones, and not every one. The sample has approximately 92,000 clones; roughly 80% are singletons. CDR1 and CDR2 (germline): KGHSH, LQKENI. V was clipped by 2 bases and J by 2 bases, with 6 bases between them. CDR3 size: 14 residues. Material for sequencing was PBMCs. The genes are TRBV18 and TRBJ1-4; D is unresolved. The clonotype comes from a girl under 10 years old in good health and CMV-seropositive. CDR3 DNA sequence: TGTGCCAGCTCACCAAAGCCCACTAATGAAAAACTGTTTTTT. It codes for CASSPKPTNEKLFF.